Below, one T cell receptor beta chain is given with its context. The data are from a study of cytomegalovirus exposure and HLA in healthy donors. The germline gives CDR1 SGDLS, CDR2 YYNGEE. The junction had 5 bases not matched to a gene; V was cut back by 3 bases and J by 1 base. The CDR3 contains 17 residues. Primers included in the PCR were 60 Vbeta and 13 Jbeta primers. Generated by immunoSEQ multiplex PCR, the TCRdb table keeps only in-frame clones and is missing some. Of approximately 150,000 clones listed, 70% to 80% are singletons. V usage is TRBV9 and J usage is TRBJ2-3; 13 bases line up with TRBD2. The material sequenced was PBMCs. This TCR was sampled from a woman aged 18-29 years in good health and CMV-seropositive. The CDR3 nucleotides are TGTGCCAGCAGCGCAGGACTAGCGGGGGTACGCACAGATACGCAGTATTTT. It translates to CASSAGLAGVRTDTQYF.